Listed below are T cell receptor beta chains from one sample, sequenced in a study of human T cells and chemical hapten exposure. MiXCR was run by TCRdb on the RACE reads, yielding one entry per CDR3 protein. The sample lists a few hundred thousand distinct CDR3 sequences, roughly 6.3% occurring once. The specimen was whole blood, collected in connection with sensitization to the hapten diphenylcyclopropenone (DPC). The source is a woman aged 18 to 35 with alopecia areata. Some clones in this sample may be carry-over from other donors' samples. Each CDR3 is given with its conserved first and last residue. The D gene is left open where the match is weak. Rows may omit the clone size; those that give it use once, few, many or a size class.

CDR3,DNA,J,V,D,size
CSASTSGAYEQYF,TGCAGTGCGTCGACTAGCGGGGCCTACGAGCAGTACTTC,TRBJ2-7,TRBV20-1,TRBD2,few
CASSSTKRGGQDEQFF,TGTGCCAGCAGTTCCACCAAGCGGGGGGGCCAGGATGAGCAGTTCTTC,TRBJ2-1,TRBV12-3/TRBV12-4,TRBD2,-
CASSLPDTQYF,TGTGCCAGCAGTTTGCCAGATACGCAGTATTTT,TRBJ2-3,TRBV28,-,few
CASSEITGDSPLHF,TGTGCCAGCAGTGAGATTACAGGTGATTCACCCCTCCACTTT,TRBJ1-6,TRBV12-3/TRBV12-4,-,many
CASSLVTVQSDTQYF,TGTGCCAGCAGCTTAGTAACGGTCCAATCAGATACGCAGTATTTT,TRBJ2-3,TRBV7-2,-,-
CASSQGAGGLGKNIQYF,TGCGCCAGCAGCCAAGGAGCGGGGGGGCTTGGCAAAAACATTCAGTACTTC,TRBJ2-4,TRBV4-3,TRBD2,few
CSVAGGLPNNQPQHF,TGCAGTGTTGCGGGTGGGCTCCCGAACAATCAGCCCCAGCATTTT,TRBJ1-5,TRBV20-1,-,-
CASSGQTGLEAFF,TGTGCCAGCAGTGGACAGACAGGGCTTGAAGCTTTCTTT,TRBJ1-1,TRBV6-1,TRBD1,few
CASSLEGRTDTQYF,TGTGCCAGCAGCTTAGAGGGACGCACAGATACGCAGTATTTT,TRBJ2-3,TRBV7-2,-,-
CASSYSVRRGDYNSPLHF,TGTGCCAGCAGTTACTCGGTACGTCGGGGGGACTATAATTCACCCCTCCACTTT,TRBJ1-6,TRBV6-6,-,-
CASSMTSGSTGELFF,TGTGCCAGCAGCATGACTAGCGGATCCACCGGGGAGCTGTTTTTT,TRBJ2-2,TRBV6-5,TRBD2,few
CASSPGQNDGYTF,TGTGCCAGCTCACCAGGGCAGAATGATGGCTACACCTTC,TRBJ1-2,TRBV18,-,few